The following is a TCR beta chain sequence with its context. Its antigen remains unknown. The sample originates from a study of T cells in localized non-small cell lung cancer. Study-level results: Adjacent uninvolved lung tissue had the highest T cell clonality, exceeding tumor. In adjacent lung appeared a median around 56 of the top 100 tumor clones.

This CDR3 is built from 15 residues. In germline, CDR1 is SGHTA, CDR2 FQGNSA. Trimming removed 5 bases at V and 1 base at J, with 15 bases between. The repertoire was sequenced with immunoSEQ multiplex PCR; TCRdb's copy has only in-frame clones and lacks some. In the table there are approximately 26,000 clones, approximately 78% of which are singletons. Specimen: peripheral blood, collected before any cancer treatment. The sequence was obtained from a woman aged 35-70 years with stage I lung adenocarcinoma. The chain is built from TRBV7-2 and TRBJ2-7; TRBD2 is a possible D gene (5 bases). The CDR3 sequence is CASSRQLERSYEQYF. CDR3 bases: TGTGCCAGCAGCCGTCAACTGGAGCGGTCCTACGAGCAGTACTTC.